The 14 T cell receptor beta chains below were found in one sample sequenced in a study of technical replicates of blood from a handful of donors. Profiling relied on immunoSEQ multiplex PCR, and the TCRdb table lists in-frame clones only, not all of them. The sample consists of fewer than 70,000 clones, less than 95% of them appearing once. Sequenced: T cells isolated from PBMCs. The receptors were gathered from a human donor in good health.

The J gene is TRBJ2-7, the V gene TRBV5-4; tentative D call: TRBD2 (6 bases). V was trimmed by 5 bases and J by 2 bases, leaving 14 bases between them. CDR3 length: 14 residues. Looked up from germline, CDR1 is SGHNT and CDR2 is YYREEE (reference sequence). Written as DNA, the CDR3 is TGTGCCAGCAGTGCCGGGACTTCTACCTACGAGCAGTACTTC. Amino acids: CASSAGTSTYEQYF.

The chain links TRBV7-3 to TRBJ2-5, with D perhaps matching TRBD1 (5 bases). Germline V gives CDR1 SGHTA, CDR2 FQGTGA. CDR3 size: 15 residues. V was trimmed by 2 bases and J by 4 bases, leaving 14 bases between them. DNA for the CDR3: TGTGCCAGCAGCTTATCAATTGGGGCAGGAGAGACCCAGTACTTC. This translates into CASSLSIGAGETQYF.

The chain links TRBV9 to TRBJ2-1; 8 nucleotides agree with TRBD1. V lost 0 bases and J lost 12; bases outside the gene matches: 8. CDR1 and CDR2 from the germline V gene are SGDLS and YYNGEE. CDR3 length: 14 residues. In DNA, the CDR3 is TGTGCCAGCAGCGTAGGGCAGGGGGCACTTGGGCAGTTCTTC. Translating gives CASSVGQGALGQFF.

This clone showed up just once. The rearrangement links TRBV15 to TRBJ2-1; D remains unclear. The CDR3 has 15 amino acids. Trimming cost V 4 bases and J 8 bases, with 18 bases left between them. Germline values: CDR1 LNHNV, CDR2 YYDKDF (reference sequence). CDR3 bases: TGTGCCACCAGCACGAGATTGGTGGGCTCGGATGAGCAGTTCTTC. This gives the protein CATSTRLVGSDEQFF.

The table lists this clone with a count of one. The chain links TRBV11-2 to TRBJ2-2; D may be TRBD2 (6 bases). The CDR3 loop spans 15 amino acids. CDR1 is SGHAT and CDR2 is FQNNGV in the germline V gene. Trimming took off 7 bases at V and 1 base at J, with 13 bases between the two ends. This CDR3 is CASIQGGGNTGELFF. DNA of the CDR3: TGTGCCAGCATCCAGGGAGGTGGGAACACCGGGGAGCTGTTTTTT. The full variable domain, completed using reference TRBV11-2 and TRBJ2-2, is EAGVAQSPRYKIIEKRQSVAFWCNPISGHATLYWYQQILGQGPKLLIQFQNNGVVDDSQLPKDRFSAERLKGVDSTLKIQPAKLEDSAVYLCASIQGGGNTGELFFGEGSRLTVL.

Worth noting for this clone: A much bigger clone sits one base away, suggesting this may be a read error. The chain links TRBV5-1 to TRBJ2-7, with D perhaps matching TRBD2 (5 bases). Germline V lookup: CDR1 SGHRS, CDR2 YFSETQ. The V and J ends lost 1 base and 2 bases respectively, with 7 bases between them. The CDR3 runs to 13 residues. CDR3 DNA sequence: TGCGCCAGCAGCTTGAGCGGTACCTACGAGCAGTACTTC. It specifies CASSLSGTYEQYF.

CDR3 coding DNA: TGCGCCAGCAGCTTGTCTCGGGGGGGCTACACCTTC. This sequence encodes CASSLSRGGYTF. V gene TRBV5-1 combines with J gene TRBJ1-2; TRBD1 is a possible D gene (5 bases). The CDR3 has 12 amino acids. The ends were cut back, 1 base at V and 8 bases at J, with 9 bases in the middle. Germline assignment: CDR1 SGHRS and CDR2 YFSETQ.

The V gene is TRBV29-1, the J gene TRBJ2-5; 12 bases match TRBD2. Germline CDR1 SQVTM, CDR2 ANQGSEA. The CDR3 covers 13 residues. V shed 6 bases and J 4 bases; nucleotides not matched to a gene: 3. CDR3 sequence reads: CSVEGLAGETQYF. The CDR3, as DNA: TGCAGCGTAGAGGGACTAGCGGGAGAGACCCAGTACTTC.

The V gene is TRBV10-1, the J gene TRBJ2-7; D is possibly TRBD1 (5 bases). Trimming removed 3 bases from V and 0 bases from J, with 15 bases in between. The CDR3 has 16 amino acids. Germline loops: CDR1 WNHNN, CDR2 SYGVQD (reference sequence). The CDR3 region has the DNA TGCGCCAGCAGTGATCTGGGGAAGGGGATCTCCTACGAGCAGTACTTC. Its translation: CASSDLGKGISYEQYF.

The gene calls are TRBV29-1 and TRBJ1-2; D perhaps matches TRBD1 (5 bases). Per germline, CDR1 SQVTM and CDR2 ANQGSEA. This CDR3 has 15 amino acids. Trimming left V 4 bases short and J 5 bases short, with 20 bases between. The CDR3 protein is CSVVRSAPGGYGYTF. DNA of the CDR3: TGCAGCGTTGTCCGCTCGGCACCCGGGGGTTATGGCTACACCTTC. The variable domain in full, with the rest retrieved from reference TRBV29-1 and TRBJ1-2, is SAVISQKPSRDICQRGTSLTIQCQVDSQVTMMFWYRQQPGQSLTLIATANQGSEATYESGFVIDKFPISRPNLTFSTLTVSNMSPEDSSIYLCSVVRSAPGGYGYTFGSGTRLTVV.

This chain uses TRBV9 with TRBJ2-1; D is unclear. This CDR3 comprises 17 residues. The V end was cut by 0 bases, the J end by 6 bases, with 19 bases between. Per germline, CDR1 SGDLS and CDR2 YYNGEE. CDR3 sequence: CASSVALNSAAVNEQFF. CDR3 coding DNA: TGTGCCAGCAGCGTAGCTCTTAACTCCGCCGCCGTCAATGAGCAGTTCTTC.

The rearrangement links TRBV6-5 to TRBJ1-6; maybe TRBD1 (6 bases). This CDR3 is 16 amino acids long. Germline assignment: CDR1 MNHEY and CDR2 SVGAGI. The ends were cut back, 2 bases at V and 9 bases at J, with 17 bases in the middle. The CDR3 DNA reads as TGTGCCAGCAGTTACGGAACAGGGATTTCGCGTTCACCCCTCCACTTT. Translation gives CASSYGTGISRSPLHF.

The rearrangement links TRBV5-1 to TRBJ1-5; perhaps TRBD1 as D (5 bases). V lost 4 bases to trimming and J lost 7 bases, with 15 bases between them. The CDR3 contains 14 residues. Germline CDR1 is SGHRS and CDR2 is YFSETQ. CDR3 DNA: TGCGCCAGCAGCCCTCGGGGGGGTGAGCAGCCCCAGCATTTT. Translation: CASSPRGGEQPQHF.

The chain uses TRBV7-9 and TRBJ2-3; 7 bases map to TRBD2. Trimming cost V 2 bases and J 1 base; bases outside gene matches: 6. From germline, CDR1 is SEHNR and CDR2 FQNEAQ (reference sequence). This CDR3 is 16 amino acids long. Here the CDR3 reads CASSLYGGGRTDTQYF. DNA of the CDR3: TGTGCCAGCAGCTTATATGGGGGGGGACGCACAGATACGCAGTATTTT.